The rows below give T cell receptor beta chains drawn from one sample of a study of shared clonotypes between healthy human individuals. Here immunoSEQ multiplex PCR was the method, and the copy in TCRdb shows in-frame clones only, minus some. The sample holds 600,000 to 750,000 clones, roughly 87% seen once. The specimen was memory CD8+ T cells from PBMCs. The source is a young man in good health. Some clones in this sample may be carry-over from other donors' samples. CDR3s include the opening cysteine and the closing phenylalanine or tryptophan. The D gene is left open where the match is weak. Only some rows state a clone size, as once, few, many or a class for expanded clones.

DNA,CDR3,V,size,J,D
TGTGCCAGCAGCCCCTCCCCAGCTACCAACTATGGCTACACCTTC,CASSPSPATNYGYTF,TRBV7-3,.,TRBJ1-2,.
TGTGCCAGCAGCTGGGGACAGTCCTACGAGCAGTACTTC,CASSWGQSYEQYF,TRBV27,.,TRBJ2-7,TRBD1
TGTGCCAGCAGGACCGGACTAGCGGGACGAGTTTTAGAGCAGTACTTC,CASRTGLAGRVLEQYF,TRBV2,.,TRBJ2-7,TRBD2
TGTGCCACCAGCAGAGGGATTTCCGAGACATCCTACGAGCAGTACTTC,CATSRGISETSYEQYF,TRBV15,.,TRBJ2-7,.
TGTGCCAGTAGCAAGCTTCTCCGGGACGTAGCGTATGACGAGCAGTACTTC,CASSKLLRDVAYDEQYF,TRBV19,once,TRBJ2-7,.
TGTGCCAGCAGTCCCTTTAGCGGGAGGTACTACAATGAGCAGTTCTTC,CASSPFSGRYYNEQFF,TRBV6-4,.,TRBJ2-1,TRBD2
TGTGCCAGCAGCCTTGGGACAGGGGGCGATAATGAAAAACTGTTTTTT,CASSLGTGGDNEKLFF,TRBV7-9,.,TRBJ1-4,TRBD1
TGTGCCAGCAGCGCGCCTAGAGGGTTCGGCGGGGAGCTGTTTTTT,CASSAPRGFGGELFF,TRBV7-9,.,TRBJ2-2,.
TGCGCCAGCAGCCAAGATTATACGCCAAGGGTGTTTTTT,CASSQDYTPRVFF,TRBV4-1,once,TRBJ1-4,.
TGTGCCTGGAGTCCGGCCCGGTTGTCCCAGCAGTACTTC,CAWSPARLSQQYF,TRBV30,.,TRBJ2-7,.
TGTGCCAGCAGTTACTCGGCCGGCCCCAACTACGAGCAGTACTTC,CASSYSAGPNYEQYF,TRBV6-5,.,TRBJ2-7,.
TGTGCCAGCAGCTTATCCCCCTGGGACACCGGGGAGCTGTTTTTT,CASSLSPWDTGELFF,TRBV5-6,.,TRBJ2-2,.
TGTGCCAGCAGCTTTTGGGACAGGTCGAGAGAGACCCAGTACTTC,CASSFWDRSRETQYF,TRBV5-8,.,TRBJ2-5,TRBD1
TGTGCCAGCAGCGGGGACAGAGTATACGAGCAGTACTTC,CASSGDRVYEQYF,TRBV7-9,.,TRBJ2-7,TRBD1
TGTGCCAGCAGTTTTCATGAGATGAAGTGGAGGGCCCAGTACTTC,CASSFHEMKWRAQYF,TRBV28,.,TRBJ2-5,.
TGTGCCAGCAGCGTAGGAGCGGGAGTGAATGAGCAGTTCTTC,CASSVGAGVNEQFF,TRBV9,.,TRBJ2-1,TRBD2
TGTGCCAGCAGTATGGGACAGGGGGGCACTGAAGCTTTCTTT,CASSMGQGGTEAFF,TRBV6-5,.,TRBJ1-1,TRBD1
TGTGCCAGCAGTTTACTAGCGGGAAACGGCGAGCAGTACTTC,CASSLLAGNGEQYF,TRBV27,.,TRBJ2-7,TRBD2
TGCGCCAGCAGCCTTGCATGGGCACAGGGCGACACTGAAGCTTTCTTT,CASSLAWAQGDTEAFF,TRBV5-1,.,TRBJ1-1,.
TGTGCCAGCTCACCCGAAACTAGCGGGAGTTTCAGTTACAATGAGCAGTTCTTC,CASSPETSGSFSYNEQFF,TRBV18,.,TRBJ2-1,TRBD2